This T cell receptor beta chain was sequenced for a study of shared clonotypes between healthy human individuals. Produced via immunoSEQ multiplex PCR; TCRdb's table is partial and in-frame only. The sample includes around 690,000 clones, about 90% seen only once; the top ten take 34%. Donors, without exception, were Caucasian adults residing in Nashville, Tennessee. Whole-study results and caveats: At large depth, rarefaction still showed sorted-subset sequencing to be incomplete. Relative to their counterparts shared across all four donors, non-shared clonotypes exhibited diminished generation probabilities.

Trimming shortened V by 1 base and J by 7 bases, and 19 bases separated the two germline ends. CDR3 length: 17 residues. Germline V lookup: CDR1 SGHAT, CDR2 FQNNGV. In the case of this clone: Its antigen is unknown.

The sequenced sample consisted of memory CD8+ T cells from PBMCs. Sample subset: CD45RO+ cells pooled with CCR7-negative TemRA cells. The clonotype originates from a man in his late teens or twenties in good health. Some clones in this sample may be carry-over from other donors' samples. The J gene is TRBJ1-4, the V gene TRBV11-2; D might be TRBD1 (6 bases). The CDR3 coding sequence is TGTGCCAGCAGCTTAGGCAAAACCACAGGGTTCGGTGAAAAACTGTTTTTT. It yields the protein CASSLGKTTGFGEKLFF.